This T cell receptor (beta chain) is drawn from a study of T-cell memory formation after mild COVID-19 (dated by TCRdb to 2020 to 2023). At the level of the whole study: TCR sequence clusters from the two donors were largely donor specific. In two donors, T-cell clones that expanded and contracted after mild COVID-19 were followed by sequencing TCRalpha and TCRbeta repertoires longitudinally. The cohort comprised two young, previously healthy adult volunteers, one female and one male. The research as a whole found: The study covered only a couple of mild cases, and larger cohorts including severe cases with pre-infection samples were considered necessary. The second-wave clones that peaked on day 37 were not confirmed to be SARS-CoV-2 specific. Some responding clones were detected in pre-infection memory, suggesting pre-existing cross-reactive memory T cells joined the SARS-CoV-2 response. Contracting CD4+ clones appeared mostly in the CM and EM memory subsets, whereas CD8+ clones were enriched in EMRA. From day 15 to 85, contracting clones showed balanced CD4/CD8 phenotypes, whereas a second wave of clones that expanded from day 15 to 37 leaned towards CD4+.

This clonotype was found a few times. Which antigen it targets is not known. No base quality values were provided; no much bigger clone lies one nucleotide off. Instrument used: Illumina NovaSeq 6000. TCRalpha and TCRbeta cDNA libraries were constructed by 5'RACE with constant-segment primers, with sample barcodes and unique molecular identifiers being introduced. Trizol reagent was used to extract RNA from every sample. Amplification of the libraries took two PCR steps, and the second step added a second sample barcode plus Illumina TruSeq adapters. Sequencing of libraries was performed on an Illumina NovaSeq with 2 x 150 bp paired-end reads. In the authors' own workflow: Reads were demultiplexed and collapsed into UMI-guided consensus sequences with migec v1.2.7. Using mixcr v2.1.11, the UMI consensuses were aligned to TRA and TRB V and J templates and assembled into clonotypes. Expanded or contracted clonotypes were those called significant by both edgeR and NoisET, with noise models trained on biological replicates. edgeR calls used a false discovery rate-adjusted p below 0.01 and a log2 fold-change threshold of 1. PCA with hierarchical clustering of max-normalized trajectories of the 1000 most abundant clonotypes was used as exploratory dynamics analysis. Separately sequenced CD4+ and CD8+ repertoires were used to assign a CD4 or CD8 phenotype to each responding clone. In TCRdb, the public reads were trimmed at Q25 with fastp and aligned with MiXCR, with productive beta chains retained. For every CDR3 protein sequence, its rows merge into one entry that carries the most common genes and DNA. TCRdb, not the authors, supplied the V and J calls. The sample table contains about 130,000 distinct CDR3 sequences; only one count was recorded for 5% to 6.5% of them. Roughly 2% of the sample is in the top ten clones.

From cysteine to phenylalanine, the CDR3 is 15 amino acids long. Only the CDR3 DNA stays, 45 bases, in frame from base 1. As encoded in the germline V gene, CDR1 is SGDLS while CDR2 is YYNGEE. Trimming at the junction amounts to 4 bases on V and 0 bases on J, and the germline ends lie 13 bases apart. PBMCs were isolated by Ficoll-Paque density gradient centrifugation. Input material: PBMCs or a T cell subset sorted from them (not recorded which). This receptor chain uses TRBV9 and TRBJ2-5; the D gene cannot be named for sure. The receptor's source is an adult woman who had mild COVID-19 (a few samples of this study predate the infection). The sample titles of this study are shuffled in the database, so cell type and time point are left out; the donor was told from shared clones. The nucleotide sequence is given as TGTGCCAGCAGCCAGCATTCAACCTACCAAGAGACCCAGTACTTC. This sequence encodes CASSQHSTYQETQYF.